The next 6 T cell receptor beta chains were all read from a single sample in a study of blood T cell repertoires in COVID-19. TCRdb's table, derived via immunoSEQ multiplex PCR, lists solely in-frame clones and lacks some. This sample has approximately 60,000 clones; under 85% occur once, and the top ten carry 3% to 4.5%. Sample: peripheral blood. The origin of the receptors is a woman of 80 years or more with acute or convalescent COVID-19.

The chain recombines TRBV25-1 with TRBJ1-1; the D gene is possibly TRBD1 (6 bases). The germline CDR1 and CDR2 sequences are MGHDK and SYGVNS. Trimming took off 3 bases at V and 0 bases at J, with 8 bases between the two ends. This CDR3 region has 14 residues. The CDR3 region has the DNA TGTGCCAGCAGTGAGGGGGCGGTGAACACTGAAGCTTTCTTT. Translating it yields CASSEGAVNTEAFF.

The J gene is TRBJ2-2, the V gene TRBV3-1 (or the pseudogene TRBV3-2); D is undetermined. The CDR3 consists of 14 residues. Germline CDR1 reads LGHDT; CDR2 reads YNNKEL (reference sequence). V dropped 0 bases and J dropped 2 bases, with 4 bases sitting between them. DNA of the CDR3: TGTGCCAGCAGCCAAGAACTTAACACCGGGGAGCTGTTTTTT. Translated, it gives CASSQELNTGELFF.

This chain joins TRBV28 and TRBJ1-1; 8 positions agree with TRBD1. Germline V gene data show CDR1 as MDHEN and CDR2 as SYDVKM. Trimming removed 10 bases from V and 1 base from J; junction bases left unmatched: 8. This CDR3 is 14 amino acids long. CDR3 amino acids: CAITPRGPNTEAFF. The CDR3 nucleotides read TGTGCCATCACTCCCAGGGGGCCGAACACTGAAGCTTTCTTT.

V and J are TRBV10-3 and TRBJ1-5, with D hard to call. This CDR3 has 13 amino acids. The ends were cut back, 10 bases at V and 4 bases at J, with 14 bases in the middle. Germline CDR1 and CDR2: ENHRY and SYGVKD. The CDR3 DNA reads TGTGCCAGTTCCCGGACGGGGAATCAGCCCCAGCATTTT. It codes for CASSRTGNQPQHF.

The chain carries TRBV7-2 and TRBJ2-3; 11 bases map to TRBD2. The germline V gene has CDR1 SGHTA and CDR2 FQGNSA. Germline trimming cut 0 bases from V and 6 bases from J; bases unmatched to any gene: 5. The CDR3 extends over 16 amino acids. In DNA, the CDR3 is TGTGCCAGCAGCTTAGCGATAGCGGGGGGGTCTGATACGCAGTATTTT. Amino acids: CASSLAIAGGSDTQYF.

The chain has TRBV4-3 and TRBJ2-7, with 11 bases fitting TRBD2. The CDR3 is made up of 15 amino acids. Germline CDR1 is LGHNA and CDR2 is YSLEER. The J segment lost 1 base and the V segment lost 4 bases, leaving 3 bases of the junction unmatched. CDR3 amino acids: CASSLGTSGSYEQYF. Here the CDR3 DNA reads TGCGCCAGCAGCCTCGGGACTAGCGGTTCCTACGAGCAGTACTTC.